A few counts support the clone carrying this TCR beta chain. What it binds is unknown. Read sequence stops 3 residues before the CDR3 end, and the germline J gene provides the missing end. Germline loops: CDR1 DFQATT, CDR2 SNEGSKA (reference sequence). The CDR3 is 13 residues long. The junction had 3 bases not matched to a gene; V was cut back by 6 bases and J by 5 bases. Clones were sequenced by immunoSEQ multiplex PCR, and TCRdb holds only the in-frame ones, with some missing. The data list 35,000 to 50,000 clones, none observed once; 2.5% to 3.5% falls to the top ten. The data stem from a study of T cell clonality in common variable immunodeficiency. Study results and limitations: Compared with healthy controls, CVID subjects showed increased TCRbeta clonality, mostly in about a third.

This TCR was recovered from a person between 18 and 75 years old in good health. Sequenced sample: peripheral blood mononuclear cells. The chain employs TRBV20-1 and TRBJ2-7, with 14 bases that match TRBD2. The part of the CDR3 DNA that was read is TGCAGTGCCGAGGGACTAGCGGGAGACGAG. Translation: CSAEGLAGDE. The CDR3 in its entirety is CSAEGLAGDEQYF.